This TCR beta chain emerged from a study of blood T cell repertoires in COVID-19. The germline V gene encodes CDR1 MNHNS and CDR2 SASEGT. CDR3 size: 15 residues. After removal of 1 base from V and 3 bases from J, the junction contained 0 bases not matched to a gene. Clones were sequenced by immunoSEQ multiplex PCR, and TCRdb holds only the in-frame ones, with some missing. The sample lists 40,000 to 60,000 clones, roughly nine tenths occurring once. The sample consisted of peripheral blood. The sequence was obtained from a man between 35 and 55 years old with active COVID-19. The chain links TRBV6-1 to TRBJ2-1; 10 bases line up with TRBD1. The CDR3 protein is CASSEGTGGYNEQFF. The CDR3 DNA reads TGTGCCAGCAGTGAAGGGACAGGGGGCTACAATGAGCAGTTCTTC.